The clone carrying this TCR beta chain occurred a few times. This sample stems from a study of T-cell memory formation after mild COVID-19. The CDR3 is 15 residues long. V shed 3 bases, J shed 0 bases, and the junction held 4 bases outside the gene matches. CDR1 is SGHRS, CDR2 YFSETQ, per germline. TCRdb called the 5' RACE reads again in MiXCR, with one record for every CDR3 protein. The sample consists of hundreds of thousands of distinct CDR3 sequences, less than 25% of them appearing once. The sequencing input was PBMCs or a T cell subset sorted from them (not recorded which). The receptor was derived from an adult woman who had mild COVID-19 (a few samples of this study predate the infection). Cell type and time point are not known. The chain links TRBV5-1 to TRBJ2-3; 7 bases line up with TRBD2. The CDR3 sequence: CASSSAGTSTDTQYF. The CDR3 DNA sequence: TGCGCCAGCAGCTCAGCGGGAACTAGCACAGATACGCAGTATTTT.